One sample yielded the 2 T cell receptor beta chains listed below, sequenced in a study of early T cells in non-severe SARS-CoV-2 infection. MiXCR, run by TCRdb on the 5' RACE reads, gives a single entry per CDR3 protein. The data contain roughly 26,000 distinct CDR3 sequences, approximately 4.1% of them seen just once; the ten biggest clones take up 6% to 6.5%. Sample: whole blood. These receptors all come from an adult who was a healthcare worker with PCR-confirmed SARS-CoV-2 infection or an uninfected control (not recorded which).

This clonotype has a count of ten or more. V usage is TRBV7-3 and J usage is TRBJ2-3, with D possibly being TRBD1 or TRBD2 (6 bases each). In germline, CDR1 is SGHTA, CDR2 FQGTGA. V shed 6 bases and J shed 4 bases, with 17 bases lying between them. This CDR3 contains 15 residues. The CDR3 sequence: CASSEGGRVADTQYF. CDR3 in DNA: TGTGCCAGCAGTGAGGGGGGACGTGTCGCAGATACGCAGTATTTT.

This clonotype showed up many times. The CDR3 spells CASRGTSGRYEQYF. The DNA of the CDR3 is TGTGCCAGCAGGGGGACTAGCGGAAGATACGAGCAGTACTTC. The V gene is TRBV2, the J gene TRBJ2-7; TRBD2 agrees at 11 bases. The germline V gene has CDR1 SNHLY and CDR2 FYNNEI. The CDR3 consists of 14 residues. V lost 6 bases and J lost 4; bases outside the gene matches: 5.